This T cell receptor beta chain is from a study of blood T cell repertoires in COVID-19 (dated by TCRdb to between 2020 and 2021). Notes on the research overall: Samples from collaborators originated in the United States, Italy and Spain and spanned both the acute and convalescent phases of COVID-19. The material from the prospective study consisted of cDNA or gDNA derived from T cells, B-cell-depleted T cells, or PBMCs. Subjects who had been exposed to COVID-19, were actively infected with it, or had recovered from it provided the deeply sampled blood TCRbeta repertoires that made up the dataset. The repertoires were released in a freely available public database meant as a resource for research on the immune response to SARS-CoV-2. Samples were obtained from the ongoing ImmuneRACE study (first 160 participants) and from roughly 1,300 subjects provided by 6 global collaborators. A de-identified subject ID, COVID-19 status, age in years and sex were almost always included in the sample metadata. Where available, HLA class I and class II types were taken from metadata supplied by the sample provider and were not determined by assay-based typing.

The collaborating institutions used their own protocols to collect whole blood in K2EDTA tubes. For TCRbeta analysis, collaborators shipped samples as frozen whole blood, isolated PBMCs, or DNA extracted from either of those sample types. About this clone itself: No cognate antigen has been identified for it. Base qualities are not recorded, but no much larger clone differs from it by a single base.

TCRbeta CDR3 regions were amplified from genomic DNA by means of the immunoSEQ Assay, a bias-controlled multiplex PCR. The paper's data handling went like this. Nucleated cell counts per sample were estimated from amplification of reference gene primers within the assay. Sequence reads were collapsed and filtered to measure the absolute abundance of every unique TCRbeta CDR3 rearrangement. For each sample, productive Simpson clonality was calculated as the square root of Simpson's diversity index across productive rearrangements. Entries here come from immuneACCESS through TCRdb and include only in-frame sequences with V and J called. Some clones fail to appear in such tables; in the studies checked, an unresolved V gene covers under half of the shortfall, and the cause of the remainder is unknown. That table furnishes V, J and clone size, whereas the DNA furnished D and trimming. The sample table shows approximately 110,000 clones, and about 85% are seen once. Approximately 2.1% of the sample is in the top ten clones.

Results the study describes overall, beyond this receptor: Clinical and demographic metadata were provided uncurated, with the amount varying by source and participant.

This clonotype was obtained from a human donor in a cohort sampled during active COVID-19. The sample was peripheral blood.

The nucleotides are TGTGCCAGCAGCCAGTACACAGGTACCACAAATTTCTTT. Its translation is CASSQYTGTTNFF. The rearrangement joined TRBV5-4 to TRBJ1-1, with TRBD1 tentatively as D gene (5 bases match). From its cysteine to its phenylalanine, the CDR3 spans 13 amino acids. Only the CDR3 portion is preserved as DNA: 39 bases, with reading frame beginning at the first base. Trimming costs V 4 bases and J 13 bases, and their ends lie 20 bases apart. According to the germline V gene (reference sequence), CDR1 reads SGHNT and CDR2 reads YYREEE.